Each of the 15 T cell receptor beta chains below was sequenced from the same sample in a study of identical twins. TCRdb re-analysed the 5' RACE reads in MiXCR, keeping a single row per CDR3 protein. The sample contains nearly 900,000 distinct CDR3 sequences, more than 9% of which appear only once. Separately, the same data were catalogued under a study of yellow fever vaccine responses in identical twins.

The sequencing sample was made of PBMCs. These receptors were obtained from a woman under 30 in good health.

This clonotype was counted many times. J is TRBJ2-3 and V is TRBV29-1; weak D call: TRBD2 (6 bases). The V end was cut by 8 bases, the J end by 0 bases, with 12 bases between. The CDR3 covers 13 residues. Germline V gives CDR1 SQVTM, CDR2 ANQGSEA. The CDR3 DNA reads as TGCAGCAGCCGGGGGAGTAGCACAGATACGCAGTATTTT. As protein: CSSRGSSTDTQYF.

This clonotype was counted a few times. The V and J genes are TRBV4-2 and TRBJ1-6; a weak D match, TRBD1 (6 bases). Trimming took off 6 bases at V and 6 bases at J, with 12 bases between the two ends. Germline CDR1 reads LGHNA; CDR2 reads YNFKEQ. The CDR3 length is 14 residues. The CDR3 spells CASSRDKFNSPLHF. The CDR3 DNA reads as TGTGCCAGCAGTCGGGACAAATTTAATTCACCCCTCCACTTT.

The chain employs TRBV20-1 and TRBJ2-5, with a possible D match to TRBD2 (7 bases). With 0 bases removed from V and 5 bases from J, the gap between germline ends came to 13 bases. The CDR3 contains 14 residues. Germline CDR1 DFQATT, CDR2 SNEGSKA (reference sequence). The CDR3 is CSAREGGGAETQYF. The CDR3 nucleotides read TGCAGTGCTAGAGAGGGGGGGGGCGCCGAGACCCAGTACTTC.

In its sample, this clonotype was seen a few times. V gene TRBV7-9 combines with J gene TRBJ2-5; a possible D gene is TRBD1 (5 bases). Trimming took 1 base from V and 5 from J, leaving 14 bases between them. CDR1 SEHNR and CDR2 FQNEAQ come from the germline V gene (reference sequence). The CDR3 is 15 residues long. This CDR3 is CASSLVDIDGETQYF. In nucleotides, the CDR3 is TGTGCCAGCAGCTTAGTGGACATTGACGGGGAGACCCAGTACTTC.

This clonotype has more than one count but fewer than ten. V usage is TRBV20-1 and J usage is TRBJ1-6, with unresolved D. CDR3 length: 14 amino acids. Trimming took off 4 bases at V and 2 bases at J, with 9 bases between the two ends. Germline-derived CDR1 and CDR2 are DFQATT and SNEGSKA (reference sequence). The CDR3: CSAMTGTYNSPLHF. The CDR3 DNA reads TGCAGTGCTATGACTGGAACCTATAATTCACCCCTCCACTTT.

The J gene is TRBJ2-5, the V gene TRBV12-3 or TRBV12-4; 11 nucleotides match TRBD2. V was pared by 4 bases and J by 5 bases, with 9 bases of the junction left unmatched. The CDR3 consists of 16 residues. The CDR3 is CASSSGLAALRETQYF. The CDR3 nucleotides read TGTGCCAGCAGTTCGGGACTAGCGGCCCTCCGGGAGACCCAGTACTTC.

The chain couples TRBV7-6 to TRBJ2-5; 11 nucleotides align to TRBD2. Trimming took 5 bases from V and 4 from J; bases not matched to a gene: 12. CDR1 and CDR2 (germline): SGHVS, FNYEAQ. CDR3 size: 17 residues. The CDR3 nucleotides are TGTGCCAGCAGCCCCTTACTAGCGGGAGAGTTGGGAGAGACCCAGTACTTC. Protein: CASSPLLAGELGETQYF. The full variable domain, with the rest looked up from reference TRBV7-6 and TRBJ2-5, is GAGVSQSPRYKVTKRGQDVALRCDPISGHVSLYWYRQALGQGPEFLTYFNYEAQQDKSGLPNDRFSAERPEGSISTLTIQRTEQRDSAMYRCASSPLLAGELGETQYFGPGTRLLVL.

This clonotype was seen only a few times. The rearrangement uses TRBV9 and TRBJ2-1; 7 bases agree with TRBD1. V lost 4 bases and J lost 7; bases outside the gene matches: 11. Germline lookup yields CDR1 SGDLS and CDR2 YYNGEE. The CDR3 is 15 residues long. CDR3 amino acids: CASSISSGGGNEQFF. CDR3 nucleotides: TGTGCCAGCAGCATAAGTTCAGGGGGTGGGAATGAGCAGTTCTTC.

The rearrangement uses TRBV2 and TRBJ1-1, with D perhaps TRBD1 (6 bases). This CDR3 has 14 residues. Between the trimmed V and J ends, which lost 4 bases and 5 bases, there was a span of 14 bases. Germline-derived CDR1 and CDR2 are SNHLY and FYNNEI. DNA of the CDR3: TGTGCCAGCAGTGTAGAACAGGGAAGAACTGAAGCTTTCTTT. It specifies CASSVEQGRTEAFF.

This clonotype appeared a few times. The chain is built from TRBV20-1 and TRBJ2-7; possibly TRBD1 for D (6 bases). From germline, CDR1 is DFQATT and CDR2 SNEGSKA (reference sequence). This CDR3 has 14 residues. V was trimmed by 6 bases and J by 3 bases, leaving 18 bases between them. CDR3 nucleotide sequence: TGCAGTGCAAAGATCCCGGGACACAGCTACGAGCAGTACGTC. Translating it yields CSAKIPGHSYEQYV.

The V gene is TRBV5-6, the J gene TRBJ1-2; TRBD1 matches at 9 bases. The CDR3 runs to 17 residues. V dropped 4 bases and J dropped 3; count of bases not matched to a gene: 13. The germline V gene encodes CDR1 SGHDT and CDR2 YYEEEE. CDR3 DNA sequence: TGTGCCAGCAGCAACTCCGGGACAGGGCTGTCCCACTATGGCTACACCTTC. It translates to CASSNSGTGLSHYGYTF.

This clonotype has a count of ten or more. V usage is TRBV4-1 and J usage is TRBJ2-1; possibly TRBD1 or TRBD2 for D (5 bases each). Trimming removed 0 bases at V and 6 bases at J, with 18 bases between. From germline, CDR1 is MGHRA and CDR2 YSYEKL. CDR3 size: 17 residues. Here the CDR3 DNA reads TGCGCCAGCAGCCAAGATGACCGTTATTCCGGGGCCAATGAGCAGTTCTTC. This codes for CASSQDDRYSGANEQFF.

This clonotype was picked up a small number of times. J is TRBJ2-5 and V is TRBV4-1; D is possibly TRBD1 or TRBD2 (5 bases each). Trimming stripped 3 bases from V and 5 bases from J, with 16 bases between. CDR3 length equals 15 residues. From germline, CDR1 is MGHRA and CDR2 YSYEKL. The CDR3 coding sequence is TGCGCCAGCAGCCAGGACTCGGGACCATGGGAGACCCAGTACTTC. Protein product: CASSQDSGPWETQYF.

The J gene is TRBJ2-5, the V gene TRBV15; D may be TRBD2 (6 bases). The CDR3 loop spans 15 amino acids. With 1 base removed from V and 2 bases from J, the gap between germline ends came to 11 bases. The germline gives CDR1 LNHNV, CDR2 YYDKDF (reference sequence). The DNA of the CDR3 is TGTGCCACCAGCAGAGTGGGGGGACTGCAAGAGACCCAGTACTTC. Amino acids: CATSRVGGLQETQYF.

The rearrangement joins TRBV25-1 to TRBJ1-1; TRBD1 agrees at 7 bases. V gave up 3 bases and J gave up 4 bases; unmatched junction bases: 11. CDR3 size: 16 residues. Germline assignment: CDR1 MGHDK and CDR2 SYGVNS. CDR3 sequence: CASSDPKTGVVTEAFF. The CDR3 region has the DNA TGTGCCAGCAGTGACCCGAAAACAGGGGTAGTCACTGAAGCTTTCTTT.